This entry describes one T cell receptor beta chain. Mismatch with germline at one junction end may stem from a read error. 60 Vbeta and 13 Jbeta primers were used in PCR. Libraries were prepared by immunoSEQ multiplex PCR; TCRdb keeps only in-frame clonotypes and omits some of them. Among approximately 76,000 clones listed, approximately 79% were seen once. CDR3 length equals 11 residues. Germline V lookup: CDR1 SEHNR, CDR2 FQNEAQ (reference sequence). This sample was included in a study of cytomegalovirus exposure and HLA in healthy donors. Donors likely had unrecorded immune exposures despite being nominally healthy when sampled.

The receptor comes from a man younger than 40 in good health and CMV-seronegative. Sequenced input: PBMCs. The V call is TRBV7-9, the J call TRBJ2-7, with no clear D. As DNA, the CDR3 is TGTTCCAGCAGCTCCAGCTACGAGCAGTACTTC. The encoded protein is CSSSSSYEQYF.